These 24 T cell receptor beta chains share one sample of origin, sequenced in a study of T cell responses to AZD1222 COVID-19 vaccine. Produced via immunoSEQ multiplex PCR; TCRdb's table is partial and in-frame only. The data show some 150,000 clones, with about 91% seen just once and roughly 3.5% held by the top ten. The sample was peripheral blood, taken on day 0 of MenACWY control vaccination. The receptors shown here come from an adult in good health.

V gene TRBV7-2 combines with J gene TRBJ2-5; maybe TRBD1 (6 bases). V was shortened by 5 bases and J by 1 base, with 17 bases between the two germline ends. CDR3 length equals 16 residues. Germline V lookup: CDR1 SGHTA, CDR2 FQGNSA. The CDR3 loop is CASSLTRDTLQETQYF. The DNA for the CDR3 is TGTGCCAGCAGCCTGACCCGGGACACTCTCCAAGAGACCCAGTACTTC.

This CDR3 reads CSVGTGAGELFF. The CDR3 DNA follows: TGCAGCGTCGGGACAGGGGCCGGGGAGCTGTTTTTT. The genes are TRBV29-1 and TRBJ2-2, with 10 positions matching TRBD1. The CDR3 runs to 12 residues. Germline CDR1 is SQVTM and CDR2 is ANQGSEA. V was pared by 6 bases and J by 6 bases, with 1 base of the junction left unmatched.

V gene TRBV11-2 combines with J gene TRBJ2-2; 9 bases are shared with TRBD1. The CDR3 loop spans 16 amino acids. Trimming took 4 bases from V and 1 from J; bases not matched to a gene: 4. Germline-derived CDR1 and CDR2 are SGHAT and FQNNGV. The chain's CDR3 is CASSWTGAGNTGELFF. In DNA, the CDR3 is TGTGCCAGCAGCTGGACAGGGGCCGGGAACACCGGGGAGCTGTTTTTT.

This rearrangement joins TRBV6-2 or TRBV6-3 to TRBJ1-5; 9 positions agree with TRBD1. The germline gives CDR1 MNHEY, CDR2 SVGEGT. The CDR3 consists of 16 residues. V was clipped by 5 bases and J by 1 base; unmatched bases: 6. The CDR3 spells CASSGGTGKSNQPQHF. CDR3 coding DNA: TGTGCCAGCAGTGGGGGGACAGGGAAAAGCAATCAGCCCCAGCATTTT.

The chain couples TRBV6-5 to TRBJ2-7, with TRBD2 as a possible D gene (5 bases). This CDR3 is 12 amino acids long. Germline V gives CDR1 MNHEY, CDR2 SVGAGI. V was clipped by 2 bases and J by 9 bases, with 11 bases between them. The DNA of the CDR3 is TGTGCCAGCAGTTACGGAAAAGGAGGGCAGTACTTC. Its translation: CASSYGKGGQYF.

Details on this clone: The sample has other DNA sequences that encode this CDR3 too. This sequence joins TRBV4-3 and TRBJ2-5, with 8 nucleotides matching TRBD1. The V gene's germline CDR1 is LGHNA and CDR2 YSLEER. The V gene end was trimmed by 3 bases and the J gene end by 3 bases; junction bases not matched to a gene: 0. The CDR3 is 13 amino acids. The DNA for the CDR3 is TGCGCCAGCAGCCAGGACAGGGAAGAGACCCAGTACTTC. Amino acid sequence: CASSQDREETQYF.

The chain joins TRBV6-4 to TRBJ2-1; TRBD2 agrees at 10 bases. The CDR3 length is 16 residues. With V trimmed by 0 bases and J by 6 bases, 5 bases remained unmatched. CDR1 and CDR2 from the germline V gene are MRHNA and SNTAGT. The CDR3 region is CASSDSGLAALNEQFF. In DNA, the CDR3 is TGTGCCAGCAGTGACTCAGGACTAGCGGCACTCAATGAGCAGTTCTTC.

The CDR3: CASSRLTYGYTF. CDR3 in DNA: TGTGCCAGCAGTCGGTTAACCTATGGCTACACCTTC. The J gene is TRBJ1-2, the V gene TRBV5-8, with D unclear. CDR1 SGHTS and CDR2 YDEGEE come from the germline V gene. Trimming pared 5 bases from V and 4 bases from J, leaving 9 bases between. The CDR3 runs to 12 residues.

The chain links TRBV7-2 to TRBJ2-1; 7 nucleotides align to TRBD2. The junction had 8 bases not matched to a gene; V was cut back by 6 bases and J by 3 bases. Per germline, CDR1 SGHTA and CDR2 FQGNSA. The CDR3 covers 15 residues. This CDR3 is CASRLWVAGYNEQFF. CDR3 nucleotides: TGTGCCAGCAGACTCTGGGTAGCGGGCTACAATGAGCAGTTCTTC.

The chain joins TRBV7-9 to TRBJ1-1; D not resolved. Germline V gene data show CDR1 as SEHNR and CDR2 as FQNEAQ (reference sequence). This CDR3 has 12 residues. Between the trimmed V and J ends, which lost 10 bases and 1 base, there was a span of 10 bases. CDR3 sequence: CAIGTGNTEAFF. Here the CDR3 DNA reads TGTGCCATCGGAACGGGGAACACTGAAGCTTTCTTT.

The CDR3 sequence: CASSARPYSNQPQHF. CDR3 sequence (DNA): TGTGCCAGTAGTGCCCGCCCCTATAGCAATCAGCCCCAGCATTTT. The chain recombines TRBV19 with TRBJ1-5; D ambiguous. In germline, CDR1 is LNHDA, CDR2 SQIVND (reference sequence). The CDR3 has 15 residues. V dropped 5 bases and J dropped 0 bases, with 11 bases sitting between them.

This sequence joins TRBV2 and TRBJ1-5; no definite D call. Per the germline V gene, CDR1 is SNHLY and CDR2 is FYNNEI. Trimming took off 5 bases at V and 1 base at J, with 9 bases between the two ends. This CDR3 has 14 amino acids. The CDR3 DNA sequence: TGTGCCAGCAGTAGGGCAGCGAGCAATCAGCCCCAGCATTTT. Its translation: CASSRAASNQPQHF.

As to this clone: Other DNA sequences in this sample translate to the same CDR3. In nucleotides, the CDR3 is TGTGCCAGCAGCTTAGCGCGGGGATACGAGCAGTACTTC. Its protein is CASSLARGYEQYF. This sequence joins TRBV7-2 and TRBJ2-7, with TRBD2 as a possible D gene (6 bases). The CDR3 is 13 amino acids. V lost 0 bases and J lost 4, with 7 bases in between. Germline values: CDR1 SGHTA, CDR2 FQGNSA.

The chain is built from TRBV7-2 and TRBJ1-2, with D unresolved. The germline gives CDR1 SGHTA, CDR2 FQGNSA. CDR3 length: 16 residues. V was pared by 5 bases and J by 0 bases, with 16 bases between. This CDR3 is CASSPGRTGANYGYTF. The CDR3 DNA is TGTGCCAGCAGCCCCGGGCGGACGGGCGCTAACTATGGCTACACCTTC.

This clone was picked up one time. The gene calls are TRBV7-2 and TRBJ1-6; D not certain. Germline CDR1 and CDR2: SGHTA and FQGNSA. Trimming left V 1 base short and J 4 bases short, with 14 bases between. This CDR3 comprises 17 residues. CDR3 residues: CASSLVVGRDYNSPLHF. In DNA, the CDR3 is TGTGCCAGCAGCTTAGTAGTCGGCAGAGATTATAATTCACCCCTCCACTTT.

V usage is TRBV15 and J usage is TRBJ1-2, with D perhaps matching TRBD1 (5 bases). Germline loops: CDR1 LNHNV, CDR2 YYDKDF (reference sequence). This CDR3 has 12 amino acids. V gave up 7 bases and J gave up 4 bases, with 10 bases separating them. This CDR3 is CATKDGGYGYTF. The CDR3 DNA reads TGTGCCACCAAGGACGGGGGCTATGGCTACACCTTC.

The chain recombines TRBV29-1 with TRBJ1-1; D may be TRBD1 (5 bases). Trimming removed 7 bases at V and 1 base at J, with 13 bases between. Germline loops: CDR1 SQVTM, CDR2 ANQGSEA. The CDR3 runs 13 residues. CDR3 loop: CSASDQGNTEAFF. The DNA for the CDR3 is TGCAGCGCATCAGATCAGGGGAACACTGAAGCTTTCTTT.

The chain carries TRBV4-1 and TRBJ1-3; the match to TRBD1 covers 10 bases. V lost 4 bases, J lost 0 bases, and 6 bases stayed unmatched. The CDR3 runs 17 residues. Looked up from germline, CDR1 is MGHRA and CDR2 is YSYEKL. The CDR3 sequence: CASSLTRTGGSGNTIYF. CDR3 DNA sequence: TGCGCCAGCAGCCTTACGAGGACAGGGGGCTCTGGAAACACCATATATTTT.

This clone was counted a single time. CDR3 sequence: CAWRAGGTVYNYGYTF. The CDR3 nucleotides read TGTGCCTGGAGAGCAGGAGGGACAGTTTACAACTATGGCTACACCTTC. The rearrangement uses TRBV30 and TRBJ1-2, with 7 bases lining up with TRBD1. With V trimmed by 3 bases and J by 2 bases, 12 bases remained unmatched. This CDR3 comprises 16 residues. Germline assignment: CDR1 GTSNPN and CDR2 SVGIG (reference sequence).

The DNA of the CDR3 is TGTGCCAGCAGGACCCGACAGGGTGGTTCACCCCTCCACTTT. It translates to CASRTRQGGSPLHF. The rearrangement joins TRBV6-5 to TRBJ1-6, with TRBD1 matching over 7 bases. The CDR3 runs 14 residues. Germline assignment: CDR1 MNHEY and CDR2 SVGAGI. After removal of 6 bases from V and 9 bases from J, the junction contained 8 bases not matched to a gene.

The rearrangement links TRBV28 to TRBJ2-1; weak D call: TRBD1 (5 bases). Germline V gene lookup returns CDR1 MDHEN and CDR2 SYDVKM. The ends were cut back, 10 bases at V and 6 bases at J, with 10 bases in the middle. This CDR3 spans 11 amino acids. In DNA form, the CDR3 reads TGTGCCACCCAGGGTAGCAATGAGCAGTTCTTC. Its protein product is CATQGSNEQFF.

The rearrangement uses TRBV7-2 and TRBJ1-6, with D hard to call. Trimming took 2 bases from V and 9 from J, leaving 17 bases between them. Per germline, CDR1 SGHTA and CDR2 FQGNSA. The CDR3 totals 16 residues. CDR3 sequence (DNA): TGTGCCAGCAGCTTAAACACACCGGGCCGACTTTCACCCCTCCACTTT. Encoded protein: CASSLNTPGRLSPLHF.

CDR3: CAISPGASGGLYNEQFF. The CDR3 region has the DNA TGTGCCATCAGTCCCGGGGCTAGCGGGGGGCTCTACAATGAGCAGTTCTTC. The rearrangement joins TRBV10-3 to TRBJ2-1, with 11 bases aligning to TRBD2. This CDR3 has 17 amino acids. V dropped 5 bases and J dropped 3; count of bases not matched to a gene: 9. Germline V gene data show CDR1 as ENHRY and CDR2 as SYGVKD.

On this clone: Other DNA sequences in this specimen translate into the identical CDR3. The rearrangement joins TRBV13 to TRBJ1-1; 9 nucleotides agree with TRBD1. The junction had 2 bases not matched to a gene; V was cut back by 5 bases and J by 1 base. In germline, CDR1 is PRHDT, CDR2 FYEKMQ (reference sequence). This CDR3 has 14 amino acids. CDR3 loop: CASSRGQGNTEAFF. In nucleotides, the CDR3 is TGTGCCAGCAGCAGGGGACAGGGGAACACTGAAGCTTTCTTT.